The clone carrying this TCR beta chain was observed a single time. Its antigen is unidentified. CDR1 and CDR2 (germline): KGHSH, LQKENI. The CDR3 is made up of 13 amino acids. The trim removed 3 bases at V and 10 bases at J, leaving 4 bases unmatched. These data originate in a study of cytomegalovirus exposure and HLA in healthy donors. Study-level information: Among roughly 180 million T cells, an earlier analysis found 117 million unique TCR beta sequences. Study results and limitations: Later analysis revealed greater clonal expansion in HLA-associated TCR beta chains than in equally common others.

PCR involved 60 Vbeta and 13 Jbeta primers. Using immunoSEQ multiplex PCR, the repertoire was profiled, and TCRdb retains in-frame clones only, with some absent. Of about 200,000 clones in the sample, approximately 80% were seen once. This sequence joins TRBV18 and TRBJ2-2; 8 bases map to TRBD2. This sequence was found in a man aged 30 to 45 in good health and CMV-seronegative. The sequencing sample was made of PBMCs. CDR3 in amino acids: CASSPGLESELFF. CDR3 coding DNA: TGTGCCAGCTCACCGGGACTAGAGTCGGAGCTGTTTTTT.